The 14 T cell receptor beta chains below come from one sample, sequenced in a study of cytomegalovirus exposure and HLA in healthy donors (dated by TCRdb to the late 2010s). The method behind the library was the immunoSEQ multiplex PCR assay. For the multiplex PCR, a mixture combining 60 forward primers for TCR Vbeta segments and 13 reverse primers for TCR Jbeta segments was used. TCRdb took this table from immuneACCESS and kept in-frame rearrangements with V and J called. Such tables lack part of the clones; where checked against another copy, unresolved V genes explain under half of the gap, and the rest is unexplained. For this sample the table gives about 170,000 clones, of which 85% were detected only once. The biggest ten clones account for 1% of the sample. The sample comprised PBMCs. The receptors derive from a boy aged 2-9 years in good health and CMV-seronegative.

The chain carries TRBV7-6 and TRBJ2-7; TRBD1 is a possible D gene (5 bases). Trimming stripped 1 base from V and 6 bases from J, with 13 bases between. Germline V lookup: CDR1 SGHVS, CDR2 FNYEAQ. The CDR3 consists of 14 residues. The chain's CDR3 is CASSLDGAGREQYF. CDR3 DNA: TGTGCCAGCAGCTTAGATGGGGCAGGGCGCGAGCAGTACTTC.

The J gene is TRBJ2-4, the V gene TRBV28; D is unclear. CDR1 and CDR2 from the germline V gene are MDHEN and SYDVKM. This CDR3 is built from 14 residues. The ends were cut back, 3 bases at V and 3 bases at J, with 9 bases in the middle. CDR3 in amino acids: CASSLTLGKNIQYF. CDR3 sequence (DNA): TGTGCCAGCAGTTTGACTTTAGGCAAAAACATTCAGTACTTC.

The chain combines TRBV4-1 with TRBJ1-1; the D gene is possibly TRBD1 (5 bases). Germline lookup yields CDR1 MGHRA and CDR2 YSYEKL. Trimming removed 1 base from V and 4 bases from J, with 13 bases in between. CDR3 size: 15 residues. The CDR3 protein is CASSQVGGLSTEAFF. The CDR3 DNA follows: TGCGCCAGCAGCCAAGTCGGGGGGTTGTCCACTGAAGCTTTCTTT.

The CDR3 bases are TGTGCCAGCGGACGGCGACAGGTACACTATGGCTACACCTTC. It translates to CASGRRQVHYGYTF. The chain has TRBV6-1 and TRBJ1-2; weak D call: TRBD1 (6 bases). Germline-derived CDR1 and CDR2 are MNHNS and SASEGT. Trimming removed 8 bases at V and 3 bases at J, with 16 bases between. This CDR3 is built from 14 residues.

V and J are TRBV10-2 and TRBJ2-7, with 7 bases lining up with TRBD1. Trimming took 2 bases from V and 4 from J; bases not matched to a gene: 5. Germline V gene sequence: CDR1 WSHSY, CDR2 SAAADI. The CDR3 length is 14 residues. This CDR3 reads CASSEHRGPYEQYV. The CDR3, as DNA: TGCGCCAGCAGTGAGCACAGGGGTCCTTACGAGCAGTACGTC.

V and J are TRBV7-7 and TRBJ1-1, with 7 bases fitting TRBD1. The trim removed 5 bases at V and 5 bases at J, leaving 8 bases unmatched. CDR3 length equals 14 residues. The germline gives CDR1 SSHAT, CDR2 FNYEAQ (reference sequence). CDR3: CASSLLGGGTEAFF. The CDR3, as DNA: TGTGCCAGCAGCCTCTTAGGGGGCGGGACTGAAGCTTTCTTT.

The rearrangement uses TRBV5-6 and TRBJ1-2; 7 positions agree with TRBD1. In germline, CDR1 is SGHDT, CDR2 YYEEEE. The CDR3 runs 13 residues. V lost 0 bases to trimming and J lost 6 bases; unmatched junction nucleotides: 2. The CDR3 sequence is CASSLGRGDGYTF. DNA for the CDR3: TGTGCCAGCAGCTTGGGCAGGGGGGATGGCTACACCTTC. The whole variable domain, remainder taken from reference TRBV5-6 and TRBJ1-2, is DAGVTQSPTHLIKTRGQQVTLRCSPKSGHDTVSWYQQALGQGPQFIFQYYEEEERQRGNFPDRFSGHQFPNYSSELNVNALLLGDSALYLCASSLGRGDGYTFGSGTRLTVV.

The sample holds a few counts of this clone. The J gene is TRBJ2-1, the V gene TRBV4-1; D is ambiguous. Germline CDR1 and CDR2: MGHRA and YSYEKL. V shed 0 bases and J shed 9 bases, with 3 bases lying between them. This CDR3 has 11 residues. This CDR3 is CASSQDSEQFF. CDR3 coding DNA: TGCGCCAGCAGCCAAGATAGTGAGCAGTTCTTC.

This clone was recorded a few times. CDR3 sequence (DNA): TGTGCCAGCAGTGAAGTGATTGGGGGGAGGGGGCAAGAGACCCAGTACTTC. Residues: CASSEVIGGRGQETQYF. V usage is TRBV6-1 and J usage is TRBJ2-5; D possibly corresponds to TRBD2 (7 bases). From germline, CDR1 is MNHNS and CDR2 SASEGT. Trimming left V 1 base short and J 2 bases short, with 17 bases between. The CDR3 loop spans 17 amino acids.

The rearrangement joins TRBV6-6 to TRBJ2-1; TRBD1 agrees at 10 bases. The CDR3 is 15 amino acids. Germline values: CDR1 MNHNY, CDR2 SVGAGI (reference sequence). V lost 6 bases, J lost 3 bases, and 5 bases stayed unmatched. The DNA for the CDR3 is TGTGCCAGCAGCTGGACAGGGGGTGACTACAATGAGCAGTTCTTC. This gives the protein CASSWTGGDYNEQFF.

The rearrangement uses TRBV6-1 and TRBJ2-1, with D unresolved. V was cut by 0 bases and J by 4 bases, with 10 bases left in between. The CDR3 consists of 15 residues. Germline V CDR1 and CDR2: MNHNS, SASEGT. The CDR3 nucleotides read TGTGCCAGCAGTGAAGCTAGAACAGTTTACAATGAGCAGTTCTTC. This sequence encodes CASSEARTVYNEQFF.

The chain couples TRBV28 to TRBJ2-5; no clear D gene. The tail of the sequence fits TRBJ2-7 better, so the J call may be wrong. Looked up from germline, CDR1 is MDHEN and CDR2 is SYDVKM. CDR3 length: 12 residues. The CDR3 protein is CASGRSSYEQYF. DNA of the CDR3: TGTGCCAGCGGTAGGAGCTCCTACGAGCAGTACTTC.

To note about this clone: At one boundary the junction diverges from the germline segment, which might be a read error. The rearrangement links TRBV2 to TRBJ2-3; 10 positions agree with TRBD2. CDR1 SNHLY and CDR2 FYNNEI come from the germline V gene. This CDR3 has 12 residues. In nucleotides, the CDR3 is TGTGCCAGCAGTGAAGTAGCGGGGGGCCAGGATTTT. Amino acids: CASSEVAGGQDF. The full variable domain, completed using reference TRBV2 and TRBJ2-3, is EPEVTQTPSHQVTQMGQEVILRCVPISNHLYFYWYRQILGQKVEFLVSFYNNEISEKSEIFDDQFSVERPDGSNFTLKIRSTKLEDSAMYFCASSEVAGGQDFGPGTRLTVL.

J is TRBJ2-5 and V is TRBV29-1; D is perhaps TRBD2 (5 bases). Germline V gene sequence: CDR1 SQVTM, CDR2 ANQGSEA. V gave up 4 bases and J gave up 5 bases, with 5 bases separating them. CDR3 length equals 10 residues. The CDR3 spells CSVAGETQYF. CDR3 bases: TGCAGCGTTGCGGGGGAGACCCAGTACTTC.